This T cell receptor beta chain was found in a study of T cell responses to AZD1222 COVID-19 vaccine. This clone was seen a single time. Its antigen is not identified. General study points: At study baseline, merely more than 5 AZD1222 recipients were seropositive. It should be noted that donors were predominantly white British and more often female, and clonal diversity was possibly underestimated. All repertoire sampling was performed exclusively after the peak T cell response. Distributed over spike, vaccine-associated CD4 TCRs predominated at 160-218 and 743-854.

The repertoire was sequenced with immunoSEQ multiplex PCR; TCRdb's copy has only in-frame clones and lacks some. The data contain about 86,000 clones, 70% to 80% of them singletons. The origin of this receptor is an adult in good health. The input for sequencing was peripheral blood, taken on day 0 of AZD1222 vaccination.

The chain's CDR3 is CASSLGWERNTEAFF. CDR3 in DNA: TGTGCCAGCAGCTTAGGATGGGAACGGAACACTGAAGCTTTCTTT. This sequence joins TRBV11-2 and TRBJ1-1; D is undetermined. Trimming shortened V by 1 base and J by 1 base, and 10 bases separated the two germline ends. The germline V gene has CDR1 SGHAT and CDR2 FQNNGV. This CDR3 is 15 amino acids long.